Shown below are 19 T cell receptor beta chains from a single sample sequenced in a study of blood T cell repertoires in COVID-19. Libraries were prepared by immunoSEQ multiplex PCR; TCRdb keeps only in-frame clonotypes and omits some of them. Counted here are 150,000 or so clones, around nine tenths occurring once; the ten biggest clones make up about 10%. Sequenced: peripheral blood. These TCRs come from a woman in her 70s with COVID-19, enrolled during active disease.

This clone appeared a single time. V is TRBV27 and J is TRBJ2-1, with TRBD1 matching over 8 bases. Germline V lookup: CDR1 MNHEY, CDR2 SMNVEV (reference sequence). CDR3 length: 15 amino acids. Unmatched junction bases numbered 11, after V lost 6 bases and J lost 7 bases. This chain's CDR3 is CASRTKGQGSNEQFF. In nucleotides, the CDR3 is TGTGCCAGCAGGACTAAAGGACAGGGTAGTAATGAGCAGTTCTTC.

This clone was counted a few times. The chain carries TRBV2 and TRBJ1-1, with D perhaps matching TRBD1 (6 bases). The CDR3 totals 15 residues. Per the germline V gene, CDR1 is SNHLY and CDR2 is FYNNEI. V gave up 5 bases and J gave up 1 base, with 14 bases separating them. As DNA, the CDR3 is TGTGCCAGCAGTTGGACAGATGCAACGAACACTGAAGCTTTCTTT. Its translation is CASSWTDATNTEAFF.

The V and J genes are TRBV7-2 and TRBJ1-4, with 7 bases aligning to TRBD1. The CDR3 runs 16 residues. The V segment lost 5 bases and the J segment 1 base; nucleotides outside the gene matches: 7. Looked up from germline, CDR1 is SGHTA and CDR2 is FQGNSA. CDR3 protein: CASSTRQGLTNEKLFF. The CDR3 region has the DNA TGTGCCAGCAGCACCCGACAGGGCCTAACTAATGAAAAACTGTTTTTT.

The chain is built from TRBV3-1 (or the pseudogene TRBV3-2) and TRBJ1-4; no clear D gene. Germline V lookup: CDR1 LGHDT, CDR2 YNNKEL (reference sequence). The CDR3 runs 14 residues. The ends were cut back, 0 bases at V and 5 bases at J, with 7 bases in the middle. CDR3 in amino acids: CASSQERSNEKLFF. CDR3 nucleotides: TGTGCCAGCAGCCAAGAGCGGAGCAATGAAAAACTGTTTTTT.

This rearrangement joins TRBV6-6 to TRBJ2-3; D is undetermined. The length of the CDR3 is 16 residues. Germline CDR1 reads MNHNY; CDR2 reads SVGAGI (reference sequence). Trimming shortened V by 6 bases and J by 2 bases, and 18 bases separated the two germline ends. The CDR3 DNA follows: TGTGCCAGCAGCCCACCTTGGGTGTGGGCCACAGATACGCAGTATTTT. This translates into CASSPPWVWATDTQYF.

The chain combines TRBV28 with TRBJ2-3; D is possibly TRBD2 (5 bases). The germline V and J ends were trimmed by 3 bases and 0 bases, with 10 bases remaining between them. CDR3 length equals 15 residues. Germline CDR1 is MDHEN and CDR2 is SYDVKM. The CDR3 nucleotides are TGTGCCAGCAGTTTCGGGGTTACTAGCACAGATACGCAGTATTTT. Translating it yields CASSFGVTSTDTQYF. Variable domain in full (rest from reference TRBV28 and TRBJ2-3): DVKVTQSSRYLVKRTGEKVFLECVQDMDHENMFWYRQDPGLGLRLIYFSYDVKMKEKGDIPEGYSVSREKKERFSLILESASTNQTSMYLCASSFGVTSTDTQYFGPGTRLTVL.

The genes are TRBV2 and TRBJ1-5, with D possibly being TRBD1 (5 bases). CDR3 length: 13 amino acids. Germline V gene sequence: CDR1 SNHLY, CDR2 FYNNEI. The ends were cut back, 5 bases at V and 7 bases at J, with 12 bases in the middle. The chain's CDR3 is CASSWGREQPQHF. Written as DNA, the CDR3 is TGTGCCAGCAGTTGGGGCAGGGAACAGCCCCAGCATTTT.

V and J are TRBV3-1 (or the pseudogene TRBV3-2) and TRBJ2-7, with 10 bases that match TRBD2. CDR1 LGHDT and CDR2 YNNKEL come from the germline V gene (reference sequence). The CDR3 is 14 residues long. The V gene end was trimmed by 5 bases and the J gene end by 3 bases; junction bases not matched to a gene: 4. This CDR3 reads CASSDASGGYEQYF. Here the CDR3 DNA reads TGTGCCAGCAGCGACGCTAGCGGGGGCTACGAGCAGTACTTC.

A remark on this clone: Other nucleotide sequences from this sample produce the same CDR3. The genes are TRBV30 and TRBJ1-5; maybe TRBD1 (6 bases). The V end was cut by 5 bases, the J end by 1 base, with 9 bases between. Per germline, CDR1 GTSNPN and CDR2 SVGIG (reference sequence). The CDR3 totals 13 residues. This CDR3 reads CAWDTGSNQPQHF. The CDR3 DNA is TGTGCCTGGGATACAGGGAGCAATCAGCCCCAGCATTTT.

The CDR3 sequence: CASSRGLDQPQHF. For the CDR3, the DNA is TGTGCCAGCTCCAGGGGATTAGATCAGCCCCAGCATTTT. The chain has TRBV18 and TRBJ1-5; possibly TRBD1 for D (6 bases). The V end was cut by 6 bases, the J end by 5 bases, with 11 bases between. Per germline, CDR1 KGHSH and CDR2 LQKENI. The CDR3 is made up of 13 amino acids.

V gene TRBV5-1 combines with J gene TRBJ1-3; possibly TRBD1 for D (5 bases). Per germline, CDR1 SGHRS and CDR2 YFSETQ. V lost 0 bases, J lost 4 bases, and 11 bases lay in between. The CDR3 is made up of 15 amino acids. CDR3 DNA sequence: TGCGCCAGCAGCTTGGGTTCGTCAGGGGGAAACACCATATATTTT. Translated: CASSLGSSGGNTIYF. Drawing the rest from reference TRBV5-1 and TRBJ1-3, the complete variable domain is KAGVTQTPRYLIKTRGQQVTLSCSPISGHRSVSWYQQTPGQGLQFLFEYFSETQRNKGNFPGRFSGRQFSNSRSEMNVSTLELGDSALYLCASSLGSSGGNTIYFGEGSWLTVV.

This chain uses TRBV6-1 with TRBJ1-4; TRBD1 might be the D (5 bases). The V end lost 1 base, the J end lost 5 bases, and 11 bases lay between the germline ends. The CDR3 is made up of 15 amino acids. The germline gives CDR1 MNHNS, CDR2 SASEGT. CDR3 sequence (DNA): TGTGCCAGCAGTGAAGATCGGAGGGGAAATGAAAAACTGTTTTTT. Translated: CASSEDRRGNEKLFF.

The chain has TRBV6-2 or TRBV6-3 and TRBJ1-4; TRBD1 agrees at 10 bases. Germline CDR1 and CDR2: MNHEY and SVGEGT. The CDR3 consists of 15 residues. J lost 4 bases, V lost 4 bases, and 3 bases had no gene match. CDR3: CASSFGQGGNEKLFF. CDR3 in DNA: TGTGCCAGCAGTTTTGGACAGGGGGGTAATGAAAAACTGTTTTTT.

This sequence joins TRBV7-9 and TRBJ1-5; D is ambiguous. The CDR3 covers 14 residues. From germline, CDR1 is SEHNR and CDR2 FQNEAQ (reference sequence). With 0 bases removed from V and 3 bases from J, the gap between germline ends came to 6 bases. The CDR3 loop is CASSLAGNNQPQHF. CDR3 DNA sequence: TGTGCCAGCAGCTTAGCCGGGAACAATCAGCCCCAGCATTTT.

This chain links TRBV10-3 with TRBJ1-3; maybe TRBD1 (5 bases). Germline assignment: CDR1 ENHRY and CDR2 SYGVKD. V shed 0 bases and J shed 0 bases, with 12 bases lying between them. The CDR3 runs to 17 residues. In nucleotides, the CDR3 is TGTGCCATCAGTGAGTCGATGGGGGGAGGCTCTGGAAACACCATATATTTT. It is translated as CAISESMGGGSGNTIYF.

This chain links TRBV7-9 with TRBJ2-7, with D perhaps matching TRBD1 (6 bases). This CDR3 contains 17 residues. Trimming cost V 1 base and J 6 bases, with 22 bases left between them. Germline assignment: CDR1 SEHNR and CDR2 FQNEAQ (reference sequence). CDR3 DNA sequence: TGTGCCAGCAGCTTAGTGCCCACCGGAGTGGGGGCTGGCGAGCAGTACTTC. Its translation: CASSLVPTGVGAGEQYF.

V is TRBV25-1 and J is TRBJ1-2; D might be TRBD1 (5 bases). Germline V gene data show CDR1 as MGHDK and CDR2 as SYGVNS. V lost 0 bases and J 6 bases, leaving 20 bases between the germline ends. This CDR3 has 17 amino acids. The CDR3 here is CASSEYIRGRTGDGYTF. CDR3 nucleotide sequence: TGTGCCAGCAGTGAATATATTCGAGGCAGAACAGGCGATGGCTACACCTTC.

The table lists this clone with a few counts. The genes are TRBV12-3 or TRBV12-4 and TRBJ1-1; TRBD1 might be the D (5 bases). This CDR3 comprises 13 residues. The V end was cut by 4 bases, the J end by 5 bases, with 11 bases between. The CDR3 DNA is TGTGCCAGCAGTTCAGGGCCAGGGACTGAAGCTTTCTTT. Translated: CASSSGPGTEAFF.

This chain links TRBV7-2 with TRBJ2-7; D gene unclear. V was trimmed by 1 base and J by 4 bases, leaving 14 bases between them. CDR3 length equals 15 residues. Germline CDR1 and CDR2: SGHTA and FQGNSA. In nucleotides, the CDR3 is TGTGCCAGCAGCTTAGTAATGGCGGAGCAGTACGAGCAGTACTTC. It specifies CASSLVMAEQYEQYF.